The following is a T cell receptor (beta chain) sequence with its context. The antigen is undetermined. This sample stems from a study of cytomegalovirus exposure and HLA in healthy donors. Study observations and caveats: One variant, a missense change in DCLRE1C, was linked in a later analysis to TCR beta V- and J-gene trimming. Rare TCR sequences predominated, though certain public TCRs were found in many donors. Most of the CMV-associated TCR beta chains (in a later analysis) appeared to be HLA-restricted.

Germline V CDR1 and CDR2: MNHEY, SMNVEV (reference sequence). V gave up 6 bases and J gave up 3 bases, with 18 bases separating them. The CDR3 is made up of 15 amino acids. Both 60 Vbeta primers and 13 Jbeta primers went into the PCR. Sequenced by immunoSEQ multiplex PCR; TCRdb stores in-frame clones only, minus some. The data show roughly 200,000 clones, approximately 86% seen once. The chain couples TRBV27 to TRBJ2-7; D may be TRBD1 (6 bases). Specimen: PBMCs. The receptor was isolated from a woman under 40 in good health and CMV-seronegative. The CDR3, as DNA: TGTGCCAGCAGGCCAGGGGATCTAGCTTTCTACGAGCAGTACTTC. Its protein product is CASRPGDLAFYEQYF.